This T cell receptor (beta chain) was found in a study of T cell changes during pregnancy in multiple sclerosis. Method: immunoSEQ multiplex PCR; TCRdb's copy keeps in-frame clones and lacks some. This table has 80,000 to 100,000 clones, about nine tenths appearing once. The CDR3 covers 15 residues. The J segment lost 3 bases and the V segment lost 5 bases, leaving 9 bases of the junction unmatched. Germline assignment: CDR1 MGHDK and CDR2 SYGVNS. The chain is built from TRBV25-1 and TRBJ2-7; 8 bases map to TRBD1. The starting material was peripheral blood, obtained in the second trimester of pregnancy. The TCR sequence derives from a female donor in good health, enrolled as a control in a pregnancy study. The CDR3 loop reads CASSPGTGPYYEQYF. The CDR3 DNA reads TGTGCCAGCAGTCCCGGGACAGGACCTTACTACGAGCAGTACTTC.